Detailed here is one T cell receptor (beta chain). This entry belongs to a study of shared T cell receptors in the human thymus. The assay was immunoSEQ multiplex PCR, and TCRdb's table has in-frame clones only and misses some. The table has 450,000 to 650,000 clones, about 80% seen once. This same sample was also part of a study on human thymus T cells. From that report: Thymic resections from corrective heart surgery supplied the tissue. Apparent skewing of V and J gene usage characterized both thymic and blood repertoires. Highly overlapping thymic repertoires in unrelated individuals were reported by related research.

This TCR came from a boy younger than two with a congenital heart defect. The material sequenced was thymocytes.

CDR3 nucleotide sequence: TGCAGCCAAACTAGCGGGAGGCGGTGGGGCACAGATACGCAGTATTTT. Encoded protein: CSQTSGRRWGTDTQYF. J is TRBJ2-3 and V is TRBV29-1, with TRBD2 identical over 12 bases. The CDR3 contains 16 residues. The J segment lost 1 base and the V segment lost 8 bases, leaving 10 bases of the junction unmatched. CDR1 SQVTM and CDR2 ANQGSEA come from the germline V gene.